One and the same sample provided the 5 T cell receptor beta chains below, sequenced in a study of blood T cell repertoires in COVID-19. Clones were sequenced by immunoSEQ multiplex PCR, and TCRdb holds only the in-frame ones, with some missing. In the table there are more than 45,000 clones, approximately 90% of which are singletons. The specimen was peripheral blood. These receptors originate from a woman aged 55-69 years with COVID-19, enrolled during active disease.

The V call is TRBV2, the J call TRBJ1-4; no clear D. Trimming removed 10 bases at V and 8 bases at J, with 11 bases between. Germline V gene sequence: CDR1 SNHLY, CDR2 FYNNEI. The CDR3 totals 11 residues. The CDR3 loop reads CATRPGEKLFF. The CDR3 DNA sequence: TGTGCCACCAGGCCCGGGGAAAAACTGTTTTTT.

This chain uses TRBV5-1 with TRBJ2-2, with a possible D match to TRBD1 (5 bases). The CDR3 sequence is 18 residues long. Trimming cost V 3 bases and J 0 bases, with 18 bases left between them. Germline V gene data show CDR1 as SGHRS and CDR2 as YFSETQ. The CDR3 sequence: CASSSKRRTGANTGELFF. In DNA form, the CDR3 reads TGCGCCAGCAGCTCGAAACGACGAACAGGAGCGAACACCGGGGAGCTGTTTTTT.

This chain connects TRBV28 to TRBJ1-3; D unresolved. The CDR3 has 14 amino acids. The germline CDR1 and CDR2 sequences are MDHEN and SYDVKM. Deletions cut 7 bases from V and 0 bases from J, with 10 bases between. The CDR3 region is CASNLGSSGNTIYF. The DNA for the CDR3 is TGTGCCAGCAACCTTGGGAGCTCTGGAAACACCATATATTTT.

The CDR3 DNA sequence: TGTGCCAGCAGCACCCCCGGGACTAGCGGGGCAGATACGCAGTATTTT. It is translated as CASSTPGTSGADTQYF. This chain joins TRBV9 and TRBJ2-3; 13 nucleotides match TRBD2. After removal of 4 bases from V and 4 bases from J, the junction contained 6 bases not matched to a gene. The CDR3 is 16 amino acids. Germline V gene lookup returns CDR1 SGDLS and CDR2 YYNGEE.

This chain joins TRBV9 and TRBJ2-5; D not resolved. Trimming took off 2 bases at V and 1 base at J, with 12 bases between the two ends. Germline V gives CDR1 SGDLS, CDR2 YYNGEE. This CDR3 has 15 residues. CDR3 bases: TGTGCCAGCAGCGTCAGTATTCAGGTCCAAGAGACCCAGTACTTC. Encoded protein: CASSVSIQVQETQYF.